The text below deals with one T cell receptor (beta chain). Sequencing used immunoSEQ multiplex PCR; TCRdb keeps in-frame clones, though not all of them. The data contain approximately 250,000 clones, around nine tenths of them singletons. The entry originates in a study of blood T cell repertoires in COVID-19. The V and J ends lost 5 bases and 1 base respectively, with 11 bases between them. Germline CDR1 reads SNHLY; CDR2 reads FYNNEI. There are 15 residues in the CDR3. The V call is TRBV2, the J call TRBJ2-2; D gene uncertain. The receptor comes from a woman aged 60 to 75 with COVID-19, enrolled during active disease. Sequencing was done on a sample of peripheral blood. The CDR3 is CASSTDIKNTGELFF. The CDR3 nucleotides read TGTGCCAGCAGTACCGACATTAAGAACACCGGGGAGCTGTTTTTT. Drawing the rest from reference TRBV2 and TRBJ2-2, the complete variable domain is EPEVTQTPSHQVTQMGQEVILRCVPISNHLYFYWYRQILGQKVEFLVSFYNNEISEKSEIFDDQFSVERPDGSNFTLKIRSTKLEDSAMYFCASSTDIKNTGELFFGEGSRLTVL.